A selection of T cell receptor beta chains follows, all from one sample in a study of cytomegalovirus exposure and HLA in healthy donors. Sequenced by immunoSEQ multiplex PCR; TCRdb stores in-frame clones only, minus some. The listing records 74,000 or so clones. The sequencing sample was made of PBMCs. All receptors derive from a woman aged 60 to 75 in good health and CMV-seronegative. Both conserved end residues are part of each CDR3. D genes are given only for firm matches.

TRBV19	TRBJ2-3	TRBD2	TGTGCCAGTAGTATAGAAAGGACTAGCTACACAGATACGCAGTATTTT	CASSIERTSYTDTQYF
TRBV30	TRBJ1-2	.	TGTGCCTGGGACAGGAGCCCATATGGCTACACCTTC	CAWDRSPYGYTF
TRBV5-1	TRBJ1-1	TRBD1	TGCGCCAGCAGCTGGACAGGGGAGGGGGTGAGCGGAGAAGCTTTCTTT	CASSWTGEGVSGEAFF
TRBV6-4	TRBJ1-2	.	TGTGCCAGCAGTGACGTGCAGGGGAATGGCTACACCTTC	CASSDVQGNGYTF
TRBV4-2	TRBJ2-1	TRBD2	TGTGCCAGCAGCCAAGAGGGCTCTAGCGGGGCCTACAATGAGCAGTTCTTC	CASSQEGSSGAYNEQFF
TRBV15	TRBJ2-5	.	TGTGCCACCAGCAGACCCCAGGGGTGGGAGACCCAGTACTTC	CATSRPQGWETQYF
TRBV28	TRBJ2-7	TRBD1	TGTGCCAGCACCGAGGGGGCGAGCTCCTACGAGCAGTACTTC	CASTEGASSYEQYF
TRBV2	TRBJ1-1	.	TGTGCCAGCAGTGAAGGAGGGTTAAGTAGAGCTTTCTTT	CASSEGGLSRAFF
TRBV5-1	TRBJ2-1	TRBD2	TGCGCCAGCAGCATGGGACTAGCGGGAGCAGACCCCGTAAGCTCCTACAATGAGCAGTTCTTC	CASSMGLAGADPVSSYNEQFF
TRBV7-9	TRBJ2-1	.	TGTGCCAGCAGCCCCCAGGAACTCAATGAGCAGTTCTTC	CASSPQELNEQFF
TRBV7-2	TRBJ2-4	TRBD2	TGTGCCAGCGCCCCGGGGGGAAGAGCCAAAAACATTCAGTACTTC	CASAPGGRAKNIQYF
TRBV5-1	TRBJ2-1	.	TGCGCCAGCAGCTTAGGGGGAGAGAATGAGCAGTTCTTC	CASSLGGENEQFF
TRBV7-9	TRBJ2-7	TRBD2	TGTGCCAGCAGCCAGGGTTCGGATGGGAGGGCGGGGTACGAGCAGTACTTC	CASSQGSDGRAGYEQYF
TRBV2	TRBJ1-5	TRBD1	TGTGCCAGCACGACAGGGTTGGACCAGCCCCAGCATTTT	CASTTGLDQPQHF
TRBV28	TRBJ2-3	.	TGTGCCAGCAGTTTTTCGTCGGCAGATACGCAGTATTTT	CASSFSSADTQYF
TRBV21-1	TRBJ1-5	.	TGTGCCAGCAGCAAATTGGGAACAGGGGCCAATCAGCCCCAGCATTTT	CASSKLGTGANQPQHF
TRBV4-3	TRBJ1-1	.	TGCGCCAGCAGCCAAGATCAAGGCGGGGACACTGAAGCTTTCTTT	CASSQDQGGDTEAFF
TRBV28	TRBJ1-5	.	TGTGCCAGCAGTCTATTAGAGGGACAACGGGGTCAGCCCCAGCATTTT	CASSLLEGQRGQPQHF
TRBV29-1	TRBJ1-2	.	TGCAGCGGGAGAGGGTCTAACTATGGCTACACCTTC	CSGRGSNYGYTF
TRBV5-1	TRBJ1-4	TRBD1	TGCGCCAGCAGCTTGGGGGACAGCAATGAAAAACTGTTTTTT	CASSLGDSNEKLFF